This TCR beta chain is drawn from a study of CD8+ T cells in alopecia areata. Study information: Tofacitinib continued for 6 to 18 months and was then withheld for 6 months.

General study points: Greater clonality was observed in lesional scalp samples, especially alopecia totalis/universalis, versus normal scalp. In scalp and blood, many expanded lesional clones persisted during tofacitinib.

This clone was seen a few times. What it binds is not known. Reverse transcription of extracted RNA yielded cDNA, which provided the sequencing template. Method: immunoSEQ multiplex PCR; TCRdb's copy keeps in-frame clones and lacks some. The sample lists hundreds of thousands of clones; approximately 65% were seen once. As for treatment: oral pan-JAK inhibitor, 5-10 mg twice daily. Sorting of PBMCs yielded the CD4+ and CD8+ T cells. The CDR3 is 15 residues long. The germline CDR1 and CDR2 sequences are LNHDA and SQIVND (reference sequence). The germline V and J ends were trimmed by 2 bases and 6 bases, with 14 bases remaining between them.

This TCR was recovered from a human donor with alopecia areata. This chain joins TRBV19 and TRBJ2-1; the D gene is possibly TRBD1 (6 bases). The material was CD4+ T cells sorted from blood, obtained around week 44, from a patient treated with tofacitinib. In DNA form, the CDR3 reads TGTGCCAGTAGTATACTTGGTGGGGGCGGCAATGAGCAGTTCTTC. Translating gives CASSILGGGGNEQFF.